A single sample gave rise to the 25 T cell receptor beta chains below, sequenced in a study of graft-versus-host responses after intestinal transplantation. Their antigens remain unidentified. Sequenced by immunoSEQ multiplex PCR; TCRdb stores in-frame clones only, minus some. The sample records about 120,000 clones, 93% being singletons. Sequenced here: unstimulated CD8+ T cells sorted from spleen or lymph node cells, sampled before intestinal transplant. These TCRs come from a human donor who received an intestinal transplant.

The chain couples TRBV29-1 to TRBJ1-2; TRBD1 matches at 8 bases. This CDR3 spans 17 amino acids. J was trimmed by 1 base and V by 7 bases; bases with no gene match: 17. Germline V gene sequence: CDR1 SQVTM, CDR2 ANQGSEA. The CDR3 region has the DNA TGCAGCGCTCGAATTCCGGGACAGGATCGAAATAACTATGGCTACACCTTC. Its translation is CSARIPGQDRNNYGYTF.

V and J are TRBV19 and TRBJ1-2; TRBD1 is a possible D gene (6 bases). The V gene's germline CDR1 is LNHDA and CDR2 SQIVND (reference sequence). The CDR3 runs 14 residues. With 5 bases removed from V and 1 base from J, the gap between germline ends came to 11 bases. The DNA for the CDR3 is TGTGCCAGTAGTTTCGGGACATTTAACTATGGCTACACCTTC. Translated, it gives CASSFGTFNYGYTF.

The chain joins TRBV5-4 to TRBJ2-7; tentative D call: TRBD2 (6 bases). Germline-derived CDR1 and CDR2 are SGHNT and YYREEE (reference sequence). CDR3 size: 14 residues. The V end was cut by 4 bases, the J end by 3 bases, with 14 bases between. The CDR3 nucleotides are TGTGCCAGCAGCCCAAGTGGCGGGAACTACGAGCAGTACTTC. Its translation is CASSPSGGNYEQYF.

This chain links TRBV6-6 with TRBJ2-1; D is uncertain. CDR3 length: 14 amino acids. Germline V lookup: CDR1 MNHNY, CDR2 SVGAGI (reference sequence). Trimming removed 2 bases at V and 0 bases at J, with 5 bases between. CDR3 nucleotide sequence: TGTGCCAGCAGTTACAGTTACTCCTACAATGAGCAGTTCTTC. Translating gives CASSYSYSYNEQFF.

The chain uses TRBV27 and TRBJ2-7; D is unclear. Between the trimmed V and J ends, which lost 7 bases and 3 bases, there was a span of 4 bases. CDR1 and CDR2 from the germline V gene are MNHEY and SMNVEV (reference sequence). The CDR3 length is 10 residues. The CDR3 loop reads CASTNYEQYF. CDR3 DNA sequence: TGTGCCAGCACCAACTACGAGCAGTACTTC.

V usage is TRBV19 and J usage is TRBJ2-7; D possibly corresponds to TRBD2 (5 bases). Trimming took 2 bases from V and 2 from J, leaving 10 bases between them. Germline V gives CDR1 LNHDA, CDR2 SQIVND (reference sequence). The CDR3 consists of 14 residues. The chain's CDR3 is CASSIMGEAYEQYF. DNA for the CDR3: TGTGCCAGTAGTATAATGGGAGAAGCCTACGAGCAGTACTTC. The full variable domain, rest sourced from reference TRBV19 and TRBJ2-7, is DGGITQSPKYLFRKEGQNVTLSCEQNLNHDAMYWYRQDPGQGLRLIYYSQIVNDFQKGDIAEGYSVSREKKESFPLTVTSAQKNPTAFYLCASSIMGEAYEQYFGPGTRLTVT.

The J gene is TRBJ2-3, the V gene TRBV29-1; 7 bases fit TRBD2. V dropped 0 bases and J dropped 2; count of bases not matched to a gene: 8. From germline, CDR1 is SQVTM and CDR2 ANQGSEA. The CDR3 extends over 16 amino acids. The CDR3 here is CSVEDRGTKPTDTQYF. CDR3 DNA: TGCAGCGTTGAAGACCGCGGGACTAAACCCACAGATACGCAGTATTTT.

CDR3 sequence (DNA): TGTGCCAGCAGCGTAGCTCAACAGGGGAACACTGAAGCTTTCTTT. Translation gives CASSVAQQGNTEAFF. V is TRBV9 and J is TRBJ1-1, with D possibly being TRBD1 (6 bases). Trimming removed 0 bases from V and 1 base from J, with 10 bases in between. Germline lookup yields CDR1 SGDLS and CDR2 YYNGEE. The CDR3 consists of 15 residues.

The V and J genes are TRBV29-1 and TRBJ2-7; D may be TRBD2 (6 bases). The CDR3 length is 13 residues. Germline V lookup: CDR1 SQVTM, CDR2 ANQGSEA. V was trimmed by 4 bases and J by 2 bases, leaving 12 bases between them. The CDR3: CSVVSGGTYEQYF. The CDR3 DNA reads TGCAGCGTTGTTAGTGGGGGGACCTACGAGCAGTACTTC.

The chain couples TRBV5-4 to TRBJ2-7, with D perhaps TRBD2 (6 bases). Germline CDR1 SGHNT, CDR2 YYREEE (reference sequence). CDR3 length: 14 amino acids. The germline V and J ends were trimmed by 0 bases and 2 bases, with 9 bases remaining between them. The CDR3 DNA follows: TGTGCCAGCAGCTTGGAGGCGGGAACCTACGAGCAGTACTTC. The encoded protein is CASSLEAGTYEQYF.

This clone appeared a single time. An end of the junction does not agree with germline; a read error may underlie this. This chain uses TRBV27 with TRBJ2-7, with TRBD1 as a possible D gene (5 bases). This CDR3 comprises 14 residues. CDR1 MNHEY and CDR2 SMNVEV come from the germline V gene (reference sequence). CDR3 coding DNA: TGTGCCAGCAGTATATCAGGCCAGGGATACGAGCAGTACTTC. Its translation: CASSISGQGYEQYF.

Points on this clone: The germline gene is not matched at one end of the junction; a read error may be the cause. The chain links TRBV19 to TRBJ2-1, with 8 positions matching TRBD1. In germline, CDR1 is LNHDA, CDR2 SQIVND (reference sequence). This CDR3 has 15 residues. CDR3 nucleotide sequence: TGTGCCAGCAGTATAACAGGACAGGGACCCAATGAGCAGTTCTTC. Protein sequence: CASSITGQGPNEQFF.

This clone is a singleton in its sample. V usage is TRBV14 and J usage is TRBJ2-5; 10 bases are shared with TRBD1. The CDR3 is 16 amino acids. Trimming cost V 6 bases and J 0 bases; bases outside gene matches: 7. The germline gives CDR1 SGHDN, CDR2 FVKESK. This chain's CDR3 is CASSPRDRGYQETQYF. The CDR3 DNA reads as TGTGCCAGCAGTCCAAGGGACAGGGGATACCAAGAGACCCAGTACTTC.

In the case of this clone: The sample holds other DNA sequences that translate to the same CDR3. J is TRBJ2-5 and V is TRBV25-1; D is uncertain. Germline V gene data show CDR1 as MGHDK and CDR2 as SYGVNS. The CDR3 contains 10 residues. The V gene lost 4 bases and the J gene lost 5 bases, with 2 bases spanning the gap. The chain's CDR3 is CASSGETQYF. The CDR3 DNA is TGTGCCAGCAGTGGTGAGACCCAGTACTTC.

This chain joins TRBV19 and TRBJ2-2; TRBD2 aligns across 8 bases. The trim removed 7 bases at V and 3 bases at J, leaving 4 bases unmatched. The CDR3 is 14 amino acids. Germline V gene sequence: CDR1 LNHDA, CDR2 SQIVND (reference sequence). Here the CDR3 reads CASIGGVYTGELFF. The CDR3 bases are TGTGCCAGTATCGGGGGGGTGTACACCGGGGAGCTGTTTTTT. The full variable domain, in which reference TRBV19 and TRBJ2-2 provide the parts outside the CDR3, is DGGITQSPKYLFRKEGQNVTLSCEQNLNHDAMYWYRQDPGQGLRLIYYSQIVNDFQKGDIAEGYSVSREKKESFPLTVTSAQKNPTAFYLCASIGGVYTGELFFGEGSRLTVL.

The V gene is TRBV7-8, the J gene TRBJ2-7, with TRBD2 matching over 8 bases. The CDR3 is made up of 15 amino acids. Losses at the gene ends were 4 bases for V and 2 bases for J; bases not matched to a gene: 7. CDR1 is SGHVS and CDR2 is FQNEAQ in the germline V gene. The CDR3 loop is CASSWSGGKTYEQYF. DNA of the CDR3: TGTGCCAGCAGCTGGTCGGGAGGGAAAACCTACGAGCAGTACTTC.

The V call is TRBV7-8, the J call TRBJ2-7, with 10 bases that match TRBD2. Per germline, CDR1 SGHVS and CDR2 FQNEAQ. Trimming cost V 4 bases and J 4 bases; bases outside gene matches: 7. CDR3 size: 15 residues. CDR3 nucleotides: TGTGCCAGCAGCTCGGTAGCGGGAGGCTTTTACGAGCAGTACTTC. It codes for CASSSVAGGFYEQYF.

The chain combines TRBV28 with TRBJ1-1; weak D call: TRBD1 (5 bases). Germline V gene lookup returns CDR1 MDHEN and CDR2 SYDVKM. With 6 bases removed from V and 2 bases from J, the gap between germline ends came to 22 bases. The CDR3 is 17 residues long. For the CDR3, the DNA is TGTGCCAGCAGAAACAGCGGGACCTCAAAAGCTAACACTGAAGCTTTCTTT. This codes for CASRNSGTSKANTEAFF.

V is TRBV5-8 and J is TRBJ1-2; 7 nucleotides match TRBD1. Germline CDR1 SGHTS, CDR2 YDEGEE. The CDR3 runs to 13 residues. V was clipped by 2 bases and J by 4 bases; unmatched bases: 2. In DNA form, the CDR3 reads TGTGCCAGCAGCTTTGCAGGGGGCTATGGCTACACCTTC. As protein: CASSFAGGYGYTF.

In its sample, this clone was seen once. This sequence joins TRBV5-4 and TRBJ2-3; the D gene is possibly TRBD2 (7 bases). The CDR3 runs 16 residues. V gave up 4 bases and J gave up 3 bases, with 18 bases separating them. Germline V gene lookup returns CDR1 SGHNT and CDR2 YYREEE (reference sequence). The CDR3 is CASSRDGGLGTDTQYF. CDR3 DNA sequence: TGTGCCAGCAGCCGGGACGGGGGGCTAGGGACAGATACGCAGTATTTT.

The rearrangement links TRBV28 to TRBJ2-7, with D possibly being TRBD2 (5 bases). Deletions cut 6 bases from V and 3 bases from J, with 18 bases between. This CDR3 is built from 15 residues. Germline CDR1 is MDHEN and CDR2 is SYDVKM. Here the CDR3 reads CASRPPRAKGYEQYF. The CDR3 nucleotides are TGTGCCAGCAGACCCCCGCGGGCAAAAGGCTACGAGCAGTACTTC.

The CDR3 sequence is CAISNADAGAIVEQYF. The CDR3 coding sequence is TGTGCCATCAGTAATGCCGACGCAGGGGCGATAGTCGAGCAGTACTTC. The chain couples TRBV10-3 to TRBJ2-7; D is perhaps TRBD1 (6 bases). V lost 5 bases and J 6 bases, leaving 23 bases between the germline ends. This CDR3 contains 16 residues. Looked up from germline, CDR1 is ENHRY and CDR2 is SYGVKD.

On this clone itself: The junction differs from germline at one of its ends, possibly a read error. The rearrangement links TRBV7-9 to TRBJ2-7; D tentatively fits TRBD1 or TRBD2 (5 bases each). The V gene's germline CDR1 is SEHNR and CDR2 FQNEAQ (reference sequence). There are 12 residues in the CDR3. The CDR3 loop is CASSLGGTTFNF. The DNA for the CDR3 is TGTGCCAGCAGCTTAGGAGGGACCACCTTCAACTTC.

The sample holds one count of this clone. The V call is TRBV2, the J call TRBJ2-1, with 8 bases matching TRBD2. CDR3 size: 14 residues. In germline, CDR1 is SNHLY, CDR2 FYNNEI. V shed 5 bases and J 2 bases; nucleotides not matched to a gene: 2. For the CDR3, the DNA is TGTGCCAGCAGTTCGACTAGCGCCTACAATGAGCAGTTCTTC. It is translated as CASSSTSAYNEQFF. The whole variable domain, filled in from reference TRBV2 and TRBJ2-1, reads EPEVTQTPSHQVTQMGQEVILRCVPISNHLYFYWYRQILGQKVEFLVSFYNNEISEKSEIFDDQFSVERPDGSNFTLKIRSTKLEDSAMYFCASSSTSAYNEQFFGPGTRLTVL.

The rearrangement uses TRBV4-1 and TRBJ2-5; D might be TRBD1 (6 bases). Trimming took off 0 bases at V and 13 bases at J, with 18 bases between the two ends. In germline, CDR1 is MGHRA, CDR2 YSYEKL. This CDR3 has 14 residues. The DNA of the CDR3 is TGCGCCAGCAGCCAAGATCTTTCTCCGGGACACCCGTACTTC. Its protein is CASSQDLSPGHPYF.